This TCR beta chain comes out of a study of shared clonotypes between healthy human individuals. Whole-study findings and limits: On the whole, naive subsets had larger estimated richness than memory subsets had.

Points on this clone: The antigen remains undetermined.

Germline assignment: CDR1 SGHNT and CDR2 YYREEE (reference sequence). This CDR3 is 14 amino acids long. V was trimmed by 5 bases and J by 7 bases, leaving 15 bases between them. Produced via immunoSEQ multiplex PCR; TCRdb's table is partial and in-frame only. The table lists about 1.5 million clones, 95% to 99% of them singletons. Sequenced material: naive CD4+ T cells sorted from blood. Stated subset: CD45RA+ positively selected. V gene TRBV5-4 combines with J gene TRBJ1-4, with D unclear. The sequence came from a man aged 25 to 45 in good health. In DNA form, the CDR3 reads TGTGCCAGCAGTCCACAGCGAGTGACTGAAAAACTGTTTTTT. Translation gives CASSPQRVTEKLFF.